This T cell receptor beta chain was documented in a study of patients and donors after allogeneic stem cell transplantation. This clonotype was seen at least ten times. The length of the CDR3 is 13 residues. V gave up 7 bases and J gave up 10 bases, with 19 bases separating them. From the RT-PCR reads, TCRdb called clonotypes with MiXCR, one entry per CDR3 protein. Of under 200,000 distinct CDR3 sequences in the sample, approximately 30% are singletons; the top ten hold around 3%. Source material: blood, either unsorted or a sorted T cell fraction (not recorded which). The receptor was isolated from a human donor who was either an allogeneic HSCT recipient or a stem cell or donor lymphocyte infusion donor (not recorded which). It is not recorded whose cells these are; they may come from a transplant donor. The V and J genes are TRBV12-3 or TRBV12-4 and TRBJ1-2; D is uncertain. CDR3 sequence: CASTIMTRGVYTF. CDR3 sequence (DNA): TGTGCCAGCACGATCATGACCCGTGGAGTCTACACCTTC.